The rows below give T cell receptor beta chains drawn from one sample of a study of vaccination effects on CD4 cells after COVID-19. Profiling relied on immunoSEQ multiplex PCR, and the TCRdb table lists in-frame clones only, not all of them. The table has more than 65,000 clones, about 86% seen once. The antigens these receptors bind are not known. The sample in question was CD4+ T cells from PBMCs cultured with HCoV-229E spike peptides, obtained after COVID-19 vaccination. Receptors were obtained from a human donor who received a COVID-19 vaccine. Both conserved end residues are part of each CDR3. The D gene is left open where the match is weak. The size entry is marked missing in some rows and otherwise reads once, few, many or a size class.

D gene,J gene,clone size,V gene,CDR3 DNA,CDR3 protein
.,TRBJ2-5,few,TRBV20-1,TGCAGTGCTAGTCGAGGGCAAGAGACCCAGTACTTC,CSASRGQETQYF
.,TRBJ1-2,.,TRBV3-1/TRBV3-2,TGTGCTCGAAGCTGTCTGAACTATGGCTACACCTTC,CARSCLNYGYTF
.,TRBJ1-3,.,TRBV2,TGTGCCAGCAGCCCTTTAATGGCTGGAAACACCATATATTTT,CASSPLMAGNTIYF
.,TRBJ1-2,few,TRBV5-4,TGTGCCAGCAGCTTTATTCCCGGCAGGATGGTCTATGGCTACACCTTC,CASSFIPGRMVYGYTF
.,TRBJ2-4,once,TRBV9,TGTGCCAGCAGCGGGCATCTGAGAACGAGCTTC,CASSGHLRTSF
.,TRBJ2-5,once,TRBV10-1,TGCGCCAGCAGTGAACAGGGCCGAGAGACCCAGTACTTC,CASSEQGRETQYF
.,TRBJ2-5,.,TRBV2,TGTGCCAGCAGTGCCCCCCGGGGCGGGATAAAAGAGACCCAGTACTTC,CASSAPRGGIKETQYF
.,TRBJ1-2,.,TRBV10-2,TGCGCCAGCAGTGAGGAGGAAGGCCCAGGGGTTTACTATGGCTACACCTTC,CASSEEEGPGVYYGYTF
.,TRBJ2-1,.,TRBV7-3,TGTGCCAGCAGCTTAACAGTAACTAGGGTCGATGAGCAGTTCTTC,CASSLTVTRVDEQFF
.,TRBJ1-2,.,TRBV4-3,TGCGCCAGCAGCCAAGATGTGGCGGTCCGCGCGACGTATGGCTACACCTTC,CASSQDVAVRATYGYTF
.,TRBJ1-1,.,TRBV28,TGTGCCAGCGCGTACACACGGAACACTGAAGCTTTCTTT,CASAYTRNTEAFF
TRBD2,TRBJ2-3,.,TRBV7-2,TGTGCCAGCAGCTTCCGGCGGGGGGCGGGCACAGATACGCAGTATTTT,CASSFRRGAGTDTQYF
.,TRBJ2-2,.,TRBV7-3,TGTGCCAGCAGCACCGGACGGGCCCCCGGGGAGCTGTTTTTT,CASSTGRAPGELFF
.,TRBJ2-5,once,TRBV24-1,TGTGCCACCAGTGACTCTTCCCGGGACCCAGGAAGGACCCAGTACTTC,CATSDSSRDPGRTQYF
.,TRBJ2-3,.,TRBV29-1,TGCAGCGTTGAGGGCTTTTTGTTCGAGGGGACCAATACGCAGTATTTT,CSVEGFLFEGTNTQYF
.,TRBJ1-3,.,TRBV14,TGTGCCAGCAGCCAAGATCTGGGCAGCCCCTCTGGAAACACCATATATTTT,CASSQDLGSPSGNTIYF
TRBD2,TRBJ2-1,.,TRBV5-6,TGTGCCAGCAGCTTGATAACTAGCGGGCCCTTCTCCTACAATGAGCAGTTCTTC,CASSLITSGPFSYNEQFF
.,TRBJ1-5,.,TRBV19,TGTGCCAGTAGCGCAGGGGAACATCAGCCCCAGCATTTT,CASSAGEHQPQHF
.,TRBJ2-3,.,TRBV24-1,TGTGCCACCAGTGATTCGCTAGGGACGGGAAGCACAGATACGCAGTATTTT,CATSDSLGTGSTDTQYF
.,TRBJ2-2,.,TRBV12-3/TRBV12-4,TGTGCCAGCAAACACTCGAACACCGGGGAGCTGTTTTTT,CASKHSNTGELFF
.,TRBJ1-3,.,TRBV24-1,TGTGCCACCAGTGATCCGGGAGGTGGAAACACCATATATTTT,CATSDPGGGNTIYF
.,TRBJ2-3,.,TRBV19,TGTGCCAGTAGCCCCACTAGGGGGGTAGATACGCAGTATTTT,CASSPTRGVDTQYF
.,TRBJ2-6,few,TRBV3-1/TRBV3-2,TGTGCCAGCAGCCGGGGCTCTGGGGCCAACGTCCTGACTTTC,CASSRGSGANVLTF
.,TRBJ1-2,few,TRBV12-5,TGTGCTAGTGGTTTCACTCCAGGGGACTATGGCTACACCTTC,CASGFTPGDYGYTF
TRBD1,TRBJ1-6,.,TRBV27,TGTGCCAGCAGATCACAGGGGGCGGCTCGTGCCCTCCACTTT,CASRSQGAARALHF
.,TRBJ2-2,.,TRBV6-2/TRBV6-3,TGTGCCAGCAGTTACTCGGGGTTGAACACCGGGGAGCTGTTTTTT,CASSYSGLNTGELFF
TRBD1,TRBJ2-1,few,TRBV10-1,TGCGCCAGCAGCCCGGGACAGGGCTTGAACAATGAGCAGTTCTTC,CASSPGQGLNNEQFF
TRBD1,TRBJ1-2,once,TRBV7-8,TGTGCCAGCAGCCTAGGAGTAGGACAGGGGCAAGATGGCTACACCTTC,CASSLGVGQGQDGYTF
.,TRBJ2-2,.,TRBV5-1,TGCGCCAGCCGGAATGGCCCAATCGGCGGGGAGCTGTTTTTT,CASRNGPIGGELFF
TRBD2,TRBJ2-2,few,TRBV15,TGTGCCACCAGCAGACGACTAGCGGGAAGGACCGGGGAGCTGTTTTTT,CATSRRLAGRTGELFF
.,TRBJ2-1,.,TRBV5-1,TGCGCCAGCAGCTTGGCGGGGTCTTTCTACAATGAGCAGTTCTTC,CASSLAGSFYNEQFF
.,TRBJ1-4,.,TRBV5-1,TGCGCCAGCAGCTTTTCGTCAACTAATGAAAAACTGTTTTTT,CASSFSSTNEKLFF
TRBD1,TRBJ1-1,.,TRBV5-1,TGCGCCAGCAGCTTTTGGACAGGGGTGAACACTGAAGCTTTCTTT,CASSFWTGVNTEAFF
TRBD1,TRBJ1-4,.,TRBV4-1,TGCGCCAGCAGCCCGGGACAGGGGCCCTTTGGAGAAAAACTGTTTTTT,CASSPGQGPFGEKLFF
.,TRBJ1-4,.,TRBV5-5,TGTGCCAGCAGCTTGTCCTTCTCCTGGGGTGAAAAACTGTTTTTT,CASSLSFSWGEKLFF
TRBD1,TRBJ2-1,few,TRBV12-3/TRBV12-4,TGTGCCAGCAGTAAGACAGGGGGGAATGAGCAGTTCTTC,CASSKTGGNEQFF
.,TRBJ2-1,few,TRBV12-3/TRBV12-4,TGTGCCAGCAGCGCAGACTACAATGAGCAGTTCTTC,CASSADYNEQFF
.,TRBJ1-5,few,TRBV19,TGTGCCAGTAGTATAGAAATGCGGGCCCTTCAAAGCAATCAGCCCCAGCATTTT,CASSIEMRALQSNQPQHF